The 7 T cell receptor beta chains below were found in one sample sequenced in a study of cytomegalovirus exposure and HLA in healthy donors. The PCR had 60 Vbeta and 13 Jbeta primers. Here immunoSEQ multiplex PCR was the method, and the copy in TCRdb shows in-frame clones only, minus some. Its table records about 130,000 clones. The sequenced sample was PBMCs. The receptors shown here come from a man younger than 45 in good health and CMV-seronegative.

This chain's CDR3 is CASSLDSTGYNEQFF. DNA for the CDR3: TGTGCCAGCAGCTTAGATTCAACGGGGTACAATGAGCAGTTCTTC. J is TRBJ2-1 and V is TRBV7-3; a possible D gene is TRBD2 (5 bases). This CDR3 is built from 15 residues. Trimming shortened V by 2 bases and J by 4 bases, and 12 bases separated the two germline ends. Per germline, CDR1 SGHTA and CDR2 FQGTGA.

The chain couples TRBV7-9 to TRBJ2-1; 8 bases map to TRBD2. The CDR3 spans 13 residues. The V segment lost 3 bases and the J segment 7 bases; nucleotides outside the gene matches: 2. The germline CDR1 and CDR2 sequences are SEHNR and FQNEAQ (reference sequence). The CDR3 coding sequence is TGTGCCAGCAGCTTGCCTAGCGGGAATGAGCAGTTCTTC. It is translated as CASSLPSGNEQFF. The entire variable domain, with the rest obtained from reference TRBV7-9 and TRBJ2-1, is as follows: DTGVSQNPRHKITKRGQNVTFRCDPISEHNRLYWYRQTLGQGPEFLTYFQNEAQLEKSRLLSDRFSAERPKGSFSTLEIQRTEQGDSAMYLCASSLPSGNEQFFGPGTRLTVL.

The CDR3 reads CASSFGRGLNTEAFF. In DNA form, the CDR3 reads TGCGCCAGCAGCTTCGGGCGGGGACTGAACACTGAAGCTTTCTTT. The chain joins TRBV5-1 to TRBJ1-1, with D maybe TRBD1 (5 bases). The CDR3 is 15 amino acids. CDR1 is SGHRS, CDR2 YFSETQ, per germline. V was shortened by 2 bases and J by 0 bases, with 11 bases between the two germline ends.

The chain recombines TRBV7-3 with TRBJ1-2; 7 nucleotides match TRBD1. The ends lost 6 bases at V and 4 bases at J; junction bases unmatched: 11. Germline V gives CDR1 SGHTA, CDR2 FQGTGA. The CDR3 contains 15 residues. CDR3 loop: CASSRQGTPSYGYTF. The DNA for the CDR3 is TGTGCCAGCAGTCGACAGGGAACCCCCTCCTATGGCTACACCTTC.

The V gene is TRBV2, the J gene TRBJ2-5, with 7 bases aligning to TRBD1. The J call could be wrong; TRBJ2-7 is a better fit for the DNA end. Germline lookup yields CDR1 SNHLY and CDR2 FYNNEI. The CDR3 totals 14 residues. This CDR3 reads CASSRTLTGTEQYF. As DNA, the CDR3 is TGTGCCAGCAGTCGTACGCTGACAGGGACCGAGCAGTACTTC.

The CDR3 loop reads CASSLGGGAAGELFF. In nucleotides, the CDR3 is TGCGCCAGCAGCTTGGGAGGGGGCGCCGCCGGGGAGCTGTTTTTT. The chain is built from TRBV5-1 and TRBJ2-2; 7 nucleotides agree with TRBD1. Looked up from germline, CDR1 is SGHRS and CDR2 is YFSETQ. V gave up 0 bases and J gave up 6 bases; unmatched junction bases: 5. The CDR3 covers 15 residues.

The CDR3 nucleotides read TGTGCCAGCAGTTACATCAGGGGACCCCCCACAGATACGCAGTATTTT. It encodes CASSYIRGPPTDTQYF. The rearrangement links TRBV6-6 to TRBJ2-3; tentatively, D is TRBD1 (6 bases). V was clipped by 2 bases and J by 2 bases, with 14 bases between them. Germline CDR1 reads MNHNY; CDR2 reads SVGAGI (reference sequence). The CDR3 consists of 16 residues.